This T cell receptor beta chain was documented in a study of blood T cell repertoires in COVID-19. Clinical histories supplied by participants themselves formed the basis of cohort assignment. What the recovered Cohort 3 donors had was two negative PCRs, clearance, or symptom resolution. Repertoires were generated with immunoSEQ multiplex PCR, while TCRdb's copy carries only in-frame clones and drops some. The sample contains 310,000 or so clones, more than 75% of which appear only once. Germline loops: CDR1 SGHAT, CDR2 FQNNGV. This CDR3 has 15 amino acids. Trimming took 5 bases from V and 5 from J; bases not matched to a gene: 7.

The chain carries TRBV11-2 and TRBJ2-5, with 11 bases matching TRBD2. The TCR comes from a young woman who had recovered from COVID-19. The sequencing input was PBMCs or T cells enriched from blood (not recorded which). The CDR3 here is CASSPALAGVETQYF. DNA of the CDR3: TGTGCCAGCAGCCCCGCACTAGCGGGGGTGGAGACCCAGTACTTC.